One and the same sample provided the 32 T cell receptor beta chains below, sequenced in a study of immune cell composition in non-small cell lung cancer. Libraries were prepared by immunoSEQ multiplex PCR; TCRdb keeps only in-frame clonotypes and omits some of them. This sample yields about 9,100 clones, of which about 63% are seen a single time; 8.9% belongs to the top ten. The sample taken for sequencing was lung tumor tissue. The receptors originated from a human donor with non-small cell lung cancer.

The chain employs TRBV7-2 and TRBJ2-4, with 7 bases fitting TRBD1. Germline values: CDR1 SGHTA, CDR2 FQGNSA. V was clipped by 5 bases and J by 0 bases; unmatched bases: 7. The CDR3 is made up of 16 amino acids. CDR3 region: CASSPGTVLAKNIQYF. The CDR3 DNA reads TGTGCCAGCAGCCCCGGGACAGTACTAGCCAAAAACATTCAGTACTTC.

The V call is TRBV11-3, the J call TRBJ2-5; D is uncertain. CDR3 size: 12 residues. Trimming removed 1 base from V and 5 bases from J, with 5 bases in between. Per the germline V gene, CDR1 is SGHNT and CDR2 is YENEEA. CDR3 in DNA: TGTGCCAGCAGCTTAGGGGTGGAGACCCAGTACTTC. Translated, it gives CASSLGVETQYF.

As to this clone: Germline is not matched at one junction end, which may reflect a read error. This chain joins TRBV6-1 and TRBJ2-7; TRBD1 aligns across 9 bases. This CDR3 spans 16 amino acids. CDR1 MNHNS and CDR2 SASEGT come from the germline V gene. DNA of the CDR3: TGTGCCATCAGTGGGGGACAGGGCTATAGCTCCTACGAGCAGTACTTC. Translation gives CAISGGQGYSSYEQYF.

This rearrangement joins TRBV7-2 to TRBJ1-4; TRBD1 matches 7 bases. Germline lookup yields CDR1 SGHTA and CDR2 FQGNSA. The J segment lost 4 bases and the V segment lost 3 bases, leaving 5 bases of the junction unmatched. This CDR3 is 15 amino acids long. CDR3 DNA sequence: TGTGCCAGCAGCTTGGAGGGACAGAATAATGAAAAACTGTTTTTT. Translated: CASSLEGQNNEKLFF.

The rearrangement joins TRBV28 to TRBJ1-2; 9 bases match TRBD1. CDR3 length: 14 residues. After removal of 7 bases from V and 2 bases from J, the junction contained 5 bases not matched to a gene. Germline CDR1 MDHEN, CDR2 SYDVKM. CDR3: CASITTGGNYGYTF. The CDR3 nucleotides are TGTGCCAGCATCACGACAGGGGGAAACTATGGCTACACCTTC.

The chain combines TRBV7-8 with TRBJ2-7, with 7 bases identical to TRBD1. The germline V gene encodes CDR1 SGHVS and CDR2 FQNEAQ. The V and J ends lost 5 bases and 4 bases, in that order; junction bases with no gene match: 11. The CDR3 spans 15 residues. DNA for the CDR3: TGTGCCAGCAGCCTTCGTCACTTACAGGGGTACGAGCAGTACTTC. It specifies CASSLRHLQGYEQYF.

V usage is TRBV6-1 and J usage is TRBJ1-2, with D maybe TRBD1 (6 bases). The CDR3 extends over 13 amino acids. With 5 bases removed from V and 3 bases from J, the gap between germline ends came to 10 bases. Germline loops: CDR1 MNHNS, CDR2 SASEGT. The CDR3, as DNA: TGTGCCAGCAGTCCACAGGGTCACTATGGCTACACCTTC. It codes for CASSPQGHYGYTF.

The chain uses TRBV6-1 and TRBJ1-5; 8 nucleotides line up with TRBD1. Germline CDR1 reads MNHNS; CDR2 reads SASEGT. This CDR3 spans 13 amino acids. With 6 bases clipped from V and 7 bases from J, the junction kept 5 bases outside the gene matches. The CDR3 DNA reads as TGTGCCAGCAGCCGACAGGGGTTCCAGCCCCAGCATTTT. Translated: CASSRQGFQPQHF.

The gene calls are TRBV2 and TRBJ2-7; either TRBD1 or TRBD2 may fit D (6 bases each). The V gene lost 8 bases and the J gene lost 0 bases, with 14 bases spanning the gap. Germline CDR1 is SNHLY and CDR2 is FYNNEI. The CDR3 runs 14 residues. CDR3 in amino acids: CASRRGMSSYEQYF. The CDR3 region has the DNA TGTGCCAGCCGGAGGGGGATGTCCTCCTACGAGCAGTACTTC.

By sample share, this clone is medium-sized (0.01 to 0.1%). J is TRBJ1-6 and V is TRBV4-1, with D maybe TRBD1 (5 bases). CDR3 length equals 16 residues. Trimming removed 11 bases at V and 4 bases at J, with 21 bases between. Germline lookup yields CDR1 MGHRA and CDR2 YSYEKL. CDR3 loop: CASGPHHQPYNSPLHF. DNA of the CDR3: TGCGCCTCAGGGCCACATCATCAACCTTATAATTCACCCCTCCACTTT.

The chain joins TRBV13 to TRBJ2-7; D is uncertain. The CDR3 is 18 amino acids. Germline V CDR1 and CDR2: PRHDT, FYEKMQ (reference sequence). Between the trimmed V and J ends, which lost 0 bases and 3 bases, there was a span of 21 bases. The CDR3 here is CASSLGAGWAPDFYEQYF. The CDR3 DNA reads as TGTGCCAGCAGCTTAGGGGCCGGGTGGGCACCAGACTTCTACGAGCAGTACTTC.

In nucleotides, the CDR3 is TGTGCCAGCAGTGACCAGGGGGGATTTATGATGAACACTGAAGCTTTCTTT. Protein product: CASSDQGGFMMNTEAFF. The chain joins TRBV5-6 to TRBJ1-1, with 7 bases lining up with TRBD1. The CDR3 is 17 residues long. V was clipped by 5 bases and J by 0 bases; unmatched bases: 13. CDR1 SGHDT and CDR2 YYEEEE come from the germline V gene. The full variable domain, with the rest looked up from reference TRBV5-6 and TRBJ1-1, is DAGVTQSPTHLIKTRGQQVTLRCSPKSGHDTVSWYQQALGQGPQFIFQYYEEEERQRGNFPDRFSGHQFPNYSSELNVNALLLGDSALYLCASSDQGGFMMNTEAFFGQGTRLTVV.

The CDR3 DNA reads as TGTGCCAGCAGTTTCCAGGGGGTGAGCACAGATACGCAGTATTTT. Translation: CASSFQGVSTDTQYF. The genes are TRBV27 and TRBJ2-3, with 7 bases aligning to TRBD1. The germline V gene has CDR1 MNHEY and CDR2 SMNVEV (reference sequence). The CDR3 covers 15 residues. Trimming removed 3 bases from V and 0 bases from J; junction bases left unmatched: 3.

This chain joins TRBV2 and TRBJ1-2; maybe TRBD1 (5 bases). The CDR3 covers 12 residues. Trimming left V 7 bases short and J 7 bases short, with 13 bases between. Germline V gene lookup returns CDR1 SNHLY and CDR2 FYNNEI. CDR3 DNA sequence: TGTGCCAGCACCCTGACCCAGGGTGGCTACACCTTC. It is translated as CASTLTQGGYTF.

This chain uses TRBV5-4 with TRBJ2-7; D uncertain. Germline CDR1 is SGHNT and CDR2 is YYREEE (reference sequence). The V and J ends lost 1 base and 2 bases respectively, with 10 bases between them. This CDR3 comprises 14 residues. This CDR3 reads CASSLSGLTYEQYF. In DNA form, the CDR3 reads TGTGCCAGCAGCTTGTCAGGCCTCACCTACGAGCAGTACTTC.

The chain couples TRBV29-1 to TRBJ1-2; D is possibly TRBD1 (6 bases). V was clipped by 7 bases and J by 4 bases, with 10 bases between them. Germline CDR1 and CDR2: SQVTM and ANQGSEA. The CDR3 is 11 amino acids. Here the CDR3 reads CSATGVYGYTF. CDR3 bases: TGCAGCGCGACAGGCGTCTATGGCTACACCTTC.

This clone occurred a few times. The V gene is TRBV19, the J gene TRBJ1-2, with TRBD1 as a possible D gene (6 bases). The V end lost 5 bases, the J end lost 8 bases, and 12 bases lay between the germline ends. Germline assignment: CDR1 LNHDA and CDR2 SQIVND (reference sequence). The CDR3 has 12 residues. The CDR3 DNA reads TGTGCCAGTAGTGTCGACAGGTGGGGCTACACCTTC. Translation gives CASSVDRWGYTF.

This clone was detected only once. The genes are TRBV4-1 and TRBJ2-5; D ambiguous. Germline CDR1 reads MGHRA; CDR2 reads YSYEKL. The CDR3 covers 15 residues. V lost 0 bases to trimming and J lost 5 bases, with 13 bases between them. The CDR3 DNA is TGCGCCAGCAGCCAAGATCATCGTCAGGTGGAGACCCAGTACTTC. This codes for CASSQDHRQVETQYF.

This clone was detected once. The J gene is TRBJ2-3, the V gene TRBV28; no clear D gene. This CDR3 is 12 amino acids long. V lost 10 bases, J lost 4 bases, and 12 bases lay in between. Per the germline V gene, CDR1 is MDHEN and CDR2 is SYDVKM. The DNA of the CDR3 is TGTGCCACTTCTATCCTGCCAGATACGCAGTATTTT. Protein product: CATSILPDTQYF.

The chain combines TRBV20-1 with TRBJ2-3, with D possibly TRBD2 on 5 matching bases. Per germline, CDR1 DFQATT and CDR2 SNEGSKA (reference sequence). This CDR3 is 10 amino acids long. V lost 6 bases to trimming and J lost 6 bases, with 7 bases between them. The CDR3 DNA reads TGCAGTGCAGAGGGCGATACGCAGTATTTT. This encodes CSAEGDTQYF.

Comments on this clone: One junction end disagrees with the germline gene, perhaps due to a read error. The same CDR3 is also encoded by other DNA sequences in this sample. The chain carries TRBV11-2 and TRBJ1-2; D not resolved. CDR1 and CDR2 from the germline V gene are SGHAT and FQNNGV. This CDR3 comprises 14 residues. The CDR3 DNA is TGTGCCAGCAGCTTAGACGCCAGCAACTATGGCTACACCTTT. Protein sequence: CASSLDASNYGYTF. The full variable domain, with the rest looked up from reference TRBV11-2 and TRBJ1-2, is EAGVAQSPRYKIIEKRQSVAFWCNPISGHATLYWYQQILGQGPKLLIQFQNNGVVDDSQLPKDRFSAERLKGVDSTLKIQPAKLEDSAVYLCASSLDASNYGYTFGSGTRLTVV.

The V gene is TRBV29-1, the J gene TRBJ1-1, with TRBD1 matching 7 bases. V lost 8 bases to trimming and J lost 2 bases; unmatched junction nucleotides: 8. The germline CDR1 and CDR2 sequences are SQVTM and ANQGSEA. This CDR3 is built from 13 residues. CDR3 nucleotide sequence: TGCAGCATCGATCGACAGGGAAACACTGAAGCTTTCTTT. Translating gives CSIDRQGNTEAFF.

The rearrangement links TRBV4-2 to TRBJ2-3; 14 bases align to TRBD2. This CDR3 is built from 19 residues. Germline CDR1 reads LGHNA; CDR2 reads YNFKEQ. V shed 3 bases and J 1 base; nucleotides not matched to a gene: 9. CDR3 DNA: TGTGCCAGCAGCCACGAACCGGGACTAGCGGGGGTCGGCACAGATACGCAGTATTTT. Translated, it gives CASSHEPGLAGVGTDTQYF.

The chain uses TRBV5-6 and TRBJ1-3; the D gene is possibly TRBD1 (5 bases). The CDR3 runs 16 residues. V was shortened by 2 bases and J by 0 bases, with 12 bases between the two germline ends. Germline values: CDR1 SGHDT, CDR2 YYEEEE. For the CDR3, the DNA is TGTGCCAGCAGCTTTGACAGTGACTACTCTGGAAACACCATATATTTT. It specifies CASSFDSDYSGNTIYF.

J is TRBJ1-1 and V is TRBV29-1; 8 positions agree with TRBD1. V lost 5 bases and J lost 2; bases outside the gene matches: 7. Germline assignment: CDR1 SQVTM and CDR2 ANQGSEA. The CDR3 covers 14 residues. CDR3 region: CSVFRGRINTEAFF. The CDR3 region has the DNA TGCAGCGTTTTCAGGGGGCGCATTAACACTGAAGCTTTCTTT.

The rearrangement links TRBV7-9 to TRBJ1-5; D is unclear. Deletions cut 1 base from V and 6 bases from J, with 4 bases between. There are 12 residues in the CDR3. The germline V gene has CDR1 SEHNR and CDR2 FQNEAQ (reference sequence). The CDR3 region is CASSLEGQPQHF. The CDR3 DNA reads TGTGCCAGCAGCTTAGAAGGTCAGCCCCAGCATTTT.

V usage is TRBV6-6 and J usage is TRBJ2-1; D is perhaps TRBD1 (6 bases). This CDR3 is 15 amino acids long. The ends were cut back, 0 bases at V and 6 bases at J, with 12 bases in the middle. Germline V gene lookup returns CDR1 MNHNY and CDR2 SVGAGI (reference sequence). The CDR3 DNA sequence: TGTGCCAGCAGTTACTCCAGGGGATTGGGCAATGAGCAGTTCTTC. Encoded protein: CASSYSRGLGNEQFF.

This chain joins TRBV21-1 and TRBJ1-6; the listed D gene, TRBD1, was not tested against the DNA. TRBV21-1 is shown as a pseudogene. CDR3 size: 17 residues. The CDR3 bases are TGTGCCAGCAGCGGACAAGGAAGAGGGGGCTATAATTCACCCCTCCACTTT. This codes for CASSGQGRGGYNSPLHF.

This chain uses TRBV2 with TRBJ1-5; 10 nucleotides agree with TRBD1. CDR1 and CDR2 from the germline V gene are SNHLY and FYNNEI. V gave up 6 bases and J gave up 2 bases; unmatched junction bases: 1. The CDR3 length is 14 residues. The CDR3 DNA is TGTGCCAGCAGGGGGACAGGGGGCAATCAGCCCCAGCATTTT. This sequence encodes CASRGTGGNQPQHF.

The V and J genes are TRBV9 and TRBJ1-5; a possible D gene is TRBD1 (6 bases). Germline V gene sequence: CDR1 SGDLS, CDR2 YYNGEE. The V end was cut by 2 bases, the J end by 7 bases, with 16 bases between. CDR3 length: 15 residues. In nucleotides, the CDR3 is TGTGCCAGCAGCGTGACGGGGGGGCCGAGACAGCCCCAGCATTTT. This gives the protein CASSVTGGPRQPQHF.

The chain uses TRBV19 and TRBJ2-6, with 8 nucleotides matching TRBD1. V shed 6 bases, J shed 3 bases, and the junction held 10 bases outside the gene matches. Germline V gene lookup returns CDR1 LNHDA and CDR2 SQIVND (reference sequence). The CDR3 length is 17 residues. The CDR3 sequence: CASRGQGATVGANVLTF. The DNA for the CDR3 is TGTGCCAGTAGGGGCCAGGGGGCGACGGTTGGGGCCAACGTCCTGACTTTC.

CDR3 nucleotides: TGTGCCAGCAGTTATCTCAGGGCAGGAACTGAAGCTTTCTTT. This translates into CASSYLRAGTEAFF. The rearrangement links TRBV6-5 to TRBJ1-1; possibly TRBD1 for D (5 bases). Deletions cut 3 bases from V and 5 bases from J, with 13 bases between. CDR1 and CDR2 from the germline V gene are MNHEY and SVGAGI. This CDR3 has 14 amino acids.